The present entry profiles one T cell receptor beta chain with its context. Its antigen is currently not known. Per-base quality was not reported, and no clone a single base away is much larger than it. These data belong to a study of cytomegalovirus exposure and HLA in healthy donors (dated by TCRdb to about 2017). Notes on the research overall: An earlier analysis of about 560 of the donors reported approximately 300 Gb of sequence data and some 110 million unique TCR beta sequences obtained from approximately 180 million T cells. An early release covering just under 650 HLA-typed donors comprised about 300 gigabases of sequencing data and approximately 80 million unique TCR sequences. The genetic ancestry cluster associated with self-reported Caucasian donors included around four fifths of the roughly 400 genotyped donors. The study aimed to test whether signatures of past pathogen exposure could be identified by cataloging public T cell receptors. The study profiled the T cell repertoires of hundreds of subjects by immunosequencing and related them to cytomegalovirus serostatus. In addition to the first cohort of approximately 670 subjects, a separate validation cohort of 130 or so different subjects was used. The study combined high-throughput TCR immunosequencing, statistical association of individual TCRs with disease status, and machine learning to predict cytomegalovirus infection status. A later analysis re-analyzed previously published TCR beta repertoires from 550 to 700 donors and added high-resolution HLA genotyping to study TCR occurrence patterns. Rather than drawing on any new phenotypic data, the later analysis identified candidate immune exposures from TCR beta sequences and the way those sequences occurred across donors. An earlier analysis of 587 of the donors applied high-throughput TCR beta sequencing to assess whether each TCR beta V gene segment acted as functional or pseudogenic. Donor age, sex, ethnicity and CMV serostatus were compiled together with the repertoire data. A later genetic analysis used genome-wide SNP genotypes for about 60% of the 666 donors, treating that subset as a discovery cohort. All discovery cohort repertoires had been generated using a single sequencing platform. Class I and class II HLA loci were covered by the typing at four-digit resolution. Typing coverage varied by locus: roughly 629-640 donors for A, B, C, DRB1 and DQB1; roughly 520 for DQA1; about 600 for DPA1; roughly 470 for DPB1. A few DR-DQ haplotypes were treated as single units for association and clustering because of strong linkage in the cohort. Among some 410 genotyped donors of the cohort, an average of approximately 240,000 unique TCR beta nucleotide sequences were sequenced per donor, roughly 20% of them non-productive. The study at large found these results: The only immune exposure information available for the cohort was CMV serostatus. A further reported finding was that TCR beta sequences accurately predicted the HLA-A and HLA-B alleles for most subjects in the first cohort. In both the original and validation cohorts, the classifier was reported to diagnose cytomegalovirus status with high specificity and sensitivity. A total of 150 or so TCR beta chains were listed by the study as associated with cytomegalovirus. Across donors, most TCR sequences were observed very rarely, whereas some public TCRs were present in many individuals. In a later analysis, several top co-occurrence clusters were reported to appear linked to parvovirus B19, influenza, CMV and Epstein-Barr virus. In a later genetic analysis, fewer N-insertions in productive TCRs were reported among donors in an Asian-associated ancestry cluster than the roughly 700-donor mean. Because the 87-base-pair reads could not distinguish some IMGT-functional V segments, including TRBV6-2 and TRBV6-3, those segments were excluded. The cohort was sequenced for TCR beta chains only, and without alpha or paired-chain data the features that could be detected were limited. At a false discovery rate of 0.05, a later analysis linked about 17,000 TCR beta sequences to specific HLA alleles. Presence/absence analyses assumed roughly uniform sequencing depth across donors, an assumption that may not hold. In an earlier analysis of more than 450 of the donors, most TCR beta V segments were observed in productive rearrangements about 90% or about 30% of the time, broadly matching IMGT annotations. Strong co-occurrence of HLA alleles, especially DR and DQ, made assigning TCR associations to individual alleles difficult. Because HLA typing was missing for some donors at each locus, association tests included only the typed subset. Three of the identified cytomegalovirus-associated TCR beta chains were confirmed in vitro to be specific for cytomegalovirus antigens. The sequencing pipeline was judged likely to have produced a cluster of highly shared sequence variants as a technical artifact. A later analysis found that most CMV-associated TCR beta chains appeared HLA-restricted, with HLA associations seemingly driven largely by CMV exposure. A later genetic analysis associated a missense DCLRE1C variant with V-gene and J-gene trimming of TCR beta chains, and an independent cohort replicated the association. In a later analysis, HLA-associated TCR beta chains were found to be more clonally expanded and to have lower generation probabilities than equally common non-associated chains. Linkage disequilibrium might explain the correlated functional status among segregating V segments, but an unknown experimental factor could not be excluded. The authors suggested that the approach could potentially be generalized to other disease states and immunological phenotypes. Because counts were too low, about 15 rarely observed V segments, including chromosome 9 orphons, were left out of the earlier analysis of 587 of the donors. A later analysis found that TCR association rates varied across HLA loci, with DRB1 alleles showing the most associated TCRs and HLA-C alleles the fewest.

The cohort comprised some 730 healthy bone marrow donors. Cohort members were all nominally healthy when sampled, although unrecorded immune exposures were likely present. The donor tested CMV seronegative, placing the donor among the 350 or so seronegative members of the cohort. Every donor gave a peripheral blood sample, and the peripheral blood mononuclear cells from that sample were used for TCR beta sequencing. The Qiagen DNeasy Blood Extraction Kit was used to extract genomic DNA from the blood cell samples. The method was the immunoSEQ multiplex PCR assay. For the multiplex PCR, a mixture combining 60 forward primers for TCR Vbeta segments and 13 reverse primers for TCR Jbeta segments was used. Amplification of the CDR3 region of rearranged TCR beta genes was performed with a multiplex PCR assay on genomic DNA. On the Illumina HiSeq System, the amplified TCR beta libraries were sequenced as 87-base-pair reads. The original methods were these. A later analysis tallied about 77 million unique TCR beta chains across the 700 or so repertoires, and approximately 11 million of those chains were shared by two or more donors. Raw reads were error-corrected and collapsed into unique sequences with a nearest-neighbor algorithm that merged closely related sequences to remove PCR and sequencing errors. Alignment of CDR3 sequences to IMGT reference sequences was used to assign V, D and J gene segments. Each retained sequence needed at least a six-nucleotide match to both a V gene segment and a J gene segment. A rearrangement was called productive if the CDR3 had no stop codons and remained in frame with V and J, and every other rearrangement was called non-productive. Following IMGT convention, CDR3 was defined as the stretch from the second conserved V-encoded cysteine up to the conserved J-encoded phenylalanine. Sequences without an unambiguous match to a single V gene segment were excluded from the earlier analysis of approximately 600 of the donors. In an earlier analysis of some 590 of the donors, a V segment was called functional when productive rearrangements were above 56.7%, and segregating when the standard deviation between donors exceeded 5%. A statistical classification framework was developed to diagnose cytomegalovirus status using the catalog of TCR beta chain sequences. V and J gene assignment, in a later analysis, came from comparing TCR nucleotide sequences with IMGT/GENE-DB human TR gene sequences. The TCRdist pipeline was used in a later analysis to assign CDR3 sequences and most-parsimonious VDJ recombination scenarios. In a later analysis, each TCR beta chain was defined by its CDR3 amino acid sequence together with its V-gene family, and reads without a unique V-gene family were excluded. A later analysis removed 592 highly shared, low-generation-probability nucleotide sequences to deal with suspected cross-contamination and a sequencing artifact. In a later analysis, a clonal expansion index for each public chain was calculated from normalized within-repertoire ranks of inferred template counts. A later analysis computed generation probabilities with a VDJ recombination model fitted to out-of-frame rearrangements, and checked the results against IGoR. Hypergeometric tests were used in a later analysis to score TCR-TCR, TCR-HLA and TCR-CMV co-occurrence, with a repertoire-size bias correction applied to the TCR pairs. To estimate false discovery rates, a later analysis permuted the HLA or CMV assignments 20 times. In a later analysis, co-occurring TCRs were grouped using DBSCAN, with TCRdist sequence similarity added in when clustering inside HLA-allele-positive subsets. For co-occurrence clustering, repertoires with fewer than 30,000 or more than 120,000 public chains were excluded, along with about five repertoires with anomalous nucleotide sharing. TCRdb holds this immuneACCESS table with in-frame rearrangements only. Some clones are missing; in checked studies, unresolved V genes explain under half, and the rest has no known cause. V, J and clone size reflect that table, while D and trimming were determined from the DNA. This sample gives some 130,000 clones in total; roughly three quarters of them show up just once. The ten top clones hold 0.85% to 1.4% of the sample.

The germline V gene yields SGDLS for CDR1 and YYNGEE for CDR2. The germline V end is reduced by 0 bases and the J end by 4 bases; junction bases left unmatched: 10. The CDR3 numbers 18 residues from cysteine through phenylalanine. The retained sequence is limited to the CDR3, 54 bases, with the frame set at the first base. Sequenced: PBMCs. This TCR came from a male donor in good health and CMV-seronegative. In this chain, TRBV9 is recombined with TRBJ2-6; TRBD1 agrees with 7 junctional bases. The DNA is TGTGCCAGCAGCGTAGGGTCAGGGGGAATGGGGGGGGCCAACGTCCTGACTTTC. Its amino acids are CASSVGSGGMGGANVLTF.